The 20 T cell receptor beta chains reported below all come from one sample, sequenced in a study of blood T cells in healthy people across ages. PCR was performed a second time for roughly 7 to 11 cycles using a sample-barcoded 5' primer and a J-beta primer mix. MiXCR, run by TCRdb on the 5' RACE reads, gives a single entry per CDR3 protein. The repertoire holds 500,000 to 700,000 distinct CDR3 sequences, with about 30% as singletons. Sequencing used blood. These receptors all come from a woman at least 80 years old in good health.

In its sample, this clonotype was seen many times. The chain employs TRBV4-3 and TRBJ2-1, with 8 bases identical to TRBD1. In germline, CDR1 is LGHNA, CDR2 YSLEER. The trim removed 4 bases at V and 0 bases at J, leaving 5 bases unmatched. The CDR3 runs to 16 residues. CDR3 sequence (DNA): TGCGCCAGCAGCCCAGGACAGGGAAGCTCCTACAATGAGCAGTTCTTC. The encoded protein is CASSPGQGSSYNEQFF.

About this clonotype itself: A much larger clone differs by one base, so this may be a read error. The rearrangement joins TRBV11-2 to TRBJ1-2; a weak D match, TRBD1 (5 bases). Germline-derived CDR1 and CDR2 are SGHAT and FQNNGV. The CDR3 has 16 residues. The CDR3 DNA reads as TGTGCCAGCAGCTTAGGGATCGTTCTGGGGCAGGATGGCTGCACCTTC. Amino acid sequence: CASSLGIVLGQDGCTF.

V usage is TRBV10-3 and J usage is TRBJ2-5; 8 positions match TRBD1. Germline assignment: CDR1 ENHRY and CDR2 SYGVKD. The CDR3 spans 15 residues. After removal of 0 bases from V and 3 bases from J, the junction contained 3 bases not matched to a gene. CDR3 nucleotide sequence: TGTGCCATCAGTGAGTCTGGACAGGGAAAAGAGACCCAGTACTTC. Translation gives CAISESGQGKETQYF.

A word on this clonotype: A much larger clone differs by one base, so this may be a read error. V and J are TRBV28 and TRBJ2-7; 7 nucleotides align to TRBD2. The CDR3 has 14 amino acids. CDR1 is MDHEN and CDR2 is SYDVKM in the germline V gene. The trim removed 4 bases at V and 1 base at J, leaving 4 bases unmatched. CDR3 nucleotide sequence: TGTGCCAGCAGTTGGGGAGGGAGGTCCTACGAGCAGTACTTC. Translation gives CASSWGGRSYEQYF. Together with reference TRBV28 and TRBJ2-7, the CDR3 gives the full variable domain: DVKVTQSSRYLVKRTGEKVFLECVQDMDHENMFWYRQDPGLGLRLIYFSYDVKMKEKGDIPEGYSVSREKKERFSLILESASTNQTSMYLCASSWGGRSYEQYFGPGTRLTVT.

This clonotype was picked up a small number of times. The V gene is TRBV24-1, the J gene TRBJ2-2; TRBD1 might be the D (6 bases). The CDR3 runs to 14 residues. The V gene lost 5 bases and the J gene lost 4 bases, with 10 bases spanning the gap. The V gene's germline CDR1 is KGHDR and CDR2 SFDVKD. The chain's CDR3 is CATSARGSTGELFF. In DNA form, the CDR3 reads TGTGCCACCAGTGCCAGGGGTAGCACCGGGGAGCTGTTTTTT.

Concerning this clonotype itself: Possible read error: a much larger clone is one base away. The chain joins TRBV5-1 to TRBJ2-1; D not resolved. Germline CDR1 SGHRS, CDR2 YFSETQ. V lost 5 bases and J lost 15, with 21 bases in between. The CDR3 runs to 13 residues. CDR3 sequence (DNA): TGCGCCAGCAGTCAGGACGGGCTCTGGTGGGGGTTCTTC. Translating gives CASSQDGLWWGFF. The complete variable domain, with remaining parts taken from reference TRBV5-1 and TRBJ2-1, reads KAGVTQTPRYLIKTRGQQVTLSCSPISGHRSVSWYQQTPGQGLQFLFEYFSETQRNKGNFPGRFSGRQFSNSRSEMNVSTLELGDSALYLCASSQDGLWWGFFGPGTRLTVL.

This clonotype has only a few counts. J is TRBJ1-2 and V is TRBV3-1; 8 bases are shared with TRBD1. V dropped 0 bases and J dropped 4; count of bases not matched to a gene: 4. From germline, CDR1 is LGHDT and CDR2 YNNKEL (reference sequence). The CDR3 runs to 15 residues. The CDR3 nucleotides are TGTGCCAGCAGCCAAGAAGACAGGGGTAGCTATGGCTACACCTTC. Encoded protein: CASSQEDRGSYGYTF.

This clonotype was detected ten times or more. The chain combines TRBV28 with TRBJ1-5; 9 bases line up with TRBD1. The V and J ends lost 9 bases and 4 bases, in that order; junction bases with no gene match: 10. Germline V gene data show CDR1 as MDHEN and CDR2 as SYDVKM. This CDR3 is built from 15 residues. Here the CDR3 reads CASRSGTGWNQPQHF. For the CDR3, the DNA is TGTGCCAGTAGATCCGGGACAGGGTGGAATCAGCCCCAGCATTTT.

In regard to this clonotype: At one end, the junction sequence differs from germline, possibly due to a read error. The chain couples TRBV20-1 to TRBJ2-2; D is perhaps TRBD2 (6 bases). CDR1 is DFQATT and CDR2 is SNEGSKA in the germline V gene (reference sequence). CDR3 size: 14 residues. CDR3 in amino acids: CSARDPRGSGELLF. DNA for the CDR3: TGCAGTGCTAGAGATCCGCGGGGATCCGGGGAGCTGTTGTTT.

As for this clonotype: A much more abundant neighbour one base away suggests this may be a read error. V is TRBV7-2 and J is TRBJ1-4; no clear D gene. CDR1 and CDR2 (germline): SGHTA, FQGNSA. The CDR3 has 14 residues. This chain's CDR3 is CAGSLGLASEKLFF. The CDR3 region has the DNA TGTGCCGGCAGCTTAGGGCTCGCTAGTGAAAAACTGTTTTTT.

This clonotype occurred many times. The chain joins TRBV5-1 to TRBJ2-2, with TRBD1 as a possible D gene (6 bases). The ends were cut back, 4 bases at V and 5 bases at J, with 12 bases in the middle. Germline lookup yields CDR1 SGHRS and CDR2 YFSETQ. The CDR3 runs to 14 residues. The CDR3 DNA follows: TGCGCCAGCAGCGAGGTACAGGGTACCGGGGAGCTGTTTTTT. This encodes CASSEVQGTGELFF. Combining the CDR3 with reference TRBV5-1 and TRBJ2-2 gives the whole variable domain KAGVTQTPRYLIKTRGQQVTLSCSPISGHRSVSWYQQTPGQGLQFLFEYFSETQRNKGNFPGRFSGRQFSNSRSEMNVSTLELGDSALYLCASSEVQGTGELFFGEGSRLTVL.

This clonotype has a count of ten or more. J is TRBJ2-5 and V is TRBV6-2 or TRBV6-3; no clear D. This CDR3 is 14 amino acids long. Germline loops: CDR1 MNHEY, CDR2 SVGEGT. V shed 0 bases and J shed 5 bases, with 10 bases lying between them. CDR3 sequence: CASSYSSLGETQYF. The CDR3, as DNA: TGTGCCAGCAGTTACTCGAGCCTAGGGGAGACCCAGTACTTC.

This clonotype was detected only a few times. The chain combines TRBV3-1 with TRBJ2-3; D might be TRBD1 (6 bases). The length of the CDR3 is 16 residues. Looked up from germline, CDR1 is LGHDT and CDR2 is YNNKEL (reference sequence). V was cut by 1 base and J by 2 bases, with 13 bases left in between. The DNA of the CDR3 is TGTGCCAGCAGCCAAGGGGACACCATTTACACAGATACGCAGTATTTT. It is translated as CASSQGDTIYTDTQYF.

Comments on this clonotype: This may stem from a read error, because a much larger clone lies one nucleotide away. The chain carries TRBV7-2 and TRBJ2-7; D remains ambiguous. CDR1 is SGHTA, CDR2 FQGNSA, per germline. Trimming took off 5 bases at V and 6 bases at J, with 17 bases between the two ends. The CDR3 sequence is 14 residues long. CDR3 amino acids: CASSLNLFCGEQYF. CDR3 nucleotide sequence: TGTGCCAGCAGCCTAAATCTCTTCTGCGGCGAGCAGTACTTC.

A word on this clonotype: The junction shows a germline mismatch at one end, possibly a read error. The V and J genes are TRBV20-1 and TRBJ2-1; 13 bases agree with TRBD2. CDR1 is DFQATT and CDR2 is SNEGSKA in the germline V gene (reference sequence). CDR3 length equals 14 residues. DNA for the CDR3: TGCAGTGCGCTGACTAGCGGGGGGAACAATAAGCAGTTCTTC. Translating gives CSALTSGGNNKQFF.

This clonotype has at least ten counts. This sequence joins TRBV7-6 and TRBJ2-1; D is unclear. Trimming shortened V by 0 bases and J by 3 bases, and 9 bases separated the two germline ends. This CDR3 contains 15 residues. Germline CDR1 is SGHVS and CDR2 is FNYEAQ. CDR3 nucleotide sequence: TGTGCCAGCAGCTTAGCTAACAGTTACTACAATGAGCAGTTCTTC. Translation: CASSLANSYYNEQFF.

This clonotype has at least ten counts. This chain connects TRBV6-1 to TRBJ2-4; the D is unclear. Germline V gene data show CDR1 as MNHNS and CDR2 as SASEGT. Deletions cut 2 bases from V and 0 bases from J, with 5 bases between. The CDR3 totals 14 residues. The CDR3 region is CASSERLAKNIQYF. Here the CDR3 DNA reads TGTGCCAGCAGTGAAAGGTTAGCCAAAAACATTCAGTACTTC.

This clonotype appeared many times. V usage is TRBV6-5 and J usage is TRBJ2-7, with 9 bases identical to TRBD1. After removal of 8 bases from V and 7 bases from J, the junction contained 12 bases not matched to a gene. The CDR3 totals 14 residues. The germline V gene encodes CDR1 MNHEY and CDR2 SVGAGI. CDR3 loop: CASGPRDRAKEQYF. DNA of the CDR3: TGTGCCAGCGGTCCTCGGGACAGGGCAAAGGAGCAGTACTTC.

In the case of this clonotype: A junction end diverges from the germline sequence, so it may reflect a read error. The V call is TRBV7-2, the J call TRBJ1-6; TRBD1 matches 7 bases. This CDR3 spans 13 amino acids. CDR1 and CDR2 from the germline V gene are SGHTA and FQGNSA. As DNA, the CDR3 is TGTGCCAGCAGATCCAGGGGGAGATCACCCCGCCACTTT. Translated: CASRSRGRSPRHF.

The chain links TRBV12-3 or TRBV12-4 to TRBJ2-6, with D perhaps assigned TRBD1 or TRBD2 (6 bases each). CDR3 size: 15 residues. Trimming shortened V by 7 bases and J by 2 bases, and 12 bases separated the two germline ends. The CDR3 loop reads CASTSRGAGANVLTF. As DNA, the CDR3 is TGTGCCAGCACCTCAAGGGGGGCTGGGGCCAACGTCCTGACTTTC.